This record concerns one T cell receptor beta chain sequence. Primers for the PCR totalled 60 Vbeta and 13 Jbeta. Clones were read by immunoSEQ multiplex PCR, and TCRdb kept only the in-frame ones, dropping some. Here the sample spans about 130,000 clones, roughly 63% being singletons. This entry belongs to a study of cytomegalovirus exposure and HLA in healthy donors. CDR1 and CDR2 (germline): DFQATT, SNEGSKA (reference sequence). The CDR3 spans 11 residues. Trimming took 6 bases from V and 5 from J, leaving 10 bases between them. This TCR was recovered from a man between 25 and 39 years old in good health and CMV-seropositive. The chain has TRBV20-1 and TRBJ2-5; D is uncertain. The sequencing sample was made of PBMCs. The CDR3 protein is CSAHYIETQYF. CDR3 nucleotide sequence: TGCAGTGCCCACTATATCGAGACCCAGTACTTC.